The clone carrying this TCR beta chain showed up just a few times. MiXCR was run by TCRdb on the RACE reads, yielding one entry per CDR3 protein. The sample has roughly 380,000 distinct CDR3 sequences; 4.5% to 5.5% are singletons. Deletions cut 0 bases from V and 5 bases from J, with 11 bases between. The CDR3 has 14 amino acids. Per the germline V gene, CDR1 is SGHRS and CDR2 is YFSETQ. This sample was included in a study of human T cells and chemical hapten exposure. Specified time point: pre-sensitization, week 0. As to treatment: therapeutic diphenylcyclopropenone sensitization with weekly scalp DPC. Each donor was an alopecia patient between 18 and 70 years of age who qualified for DPC. Researchers extracted total RNA from unfractionated whole blood.

The sequencing here drew on whole blood, taken in connection with sensitization to the hapten diphenylcyclopropenone (DPC). This clonotype was sampled from a woman between 50 and 59 years old with alopecia areata. Some clones in this sample may be carry-over from other donors' samples. V and J are TRBV5-1 and TRBJ1-1, with D uncertain. In DNA, the CDR3 is TGCGCCAGCAGCTTGGCCGGGGATTGGACTGAAGCTTTCTTT. Its protein product is CASSLAGDWTEAFF.